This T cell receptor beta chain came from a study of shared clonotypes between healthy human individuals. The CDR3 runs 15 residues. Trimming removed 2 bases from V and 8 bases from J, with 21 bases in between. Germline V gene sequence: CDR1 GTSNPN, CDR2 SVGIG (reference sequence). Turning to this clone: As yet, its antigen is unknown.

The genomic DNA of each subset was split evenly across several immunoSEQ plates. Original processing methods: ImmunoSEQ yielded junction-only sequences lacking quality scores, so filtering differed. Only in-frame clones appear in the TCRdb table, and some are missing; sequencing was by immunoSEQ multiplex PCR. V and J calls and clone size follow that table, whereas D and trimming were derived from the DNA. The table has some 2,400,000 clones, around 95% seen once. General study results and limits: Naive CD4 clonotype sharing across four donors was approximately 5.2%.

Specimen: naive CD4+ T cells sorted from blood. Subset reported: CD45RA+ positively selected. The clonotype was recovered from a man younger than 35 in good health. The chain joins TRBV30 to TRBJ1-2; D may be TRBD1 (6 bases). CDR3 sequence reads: CAWSSGDRQERGYTF. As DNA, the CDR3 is TGTGCCTGGAGTTCCGGAGACAGGCAGGAGAGGGGCTACACCTTC.